A single sample gave rise to the 20 T cell receptor beta chains below, sequenced in a study of T cell responses to AZD1222 COVID-19 vaccine. Measured with immunoSEQ multiplex PCR; TCRdb has only the in-frame clones, and not every one. Of some 130,000 clones in the sample, around 93% were seen once. Here the sequenced sample was peripheral blood, taken 28 days after the second AZD1222 dose. These receptor sequences come from an adult who received the AZD1222 COVID-19 vaccine.

The J gene is TRBJ1-4, the V gene TRBV7-2; TRBD1 agrees at 9 bases. Germline CDR1 is SGHTA and CDR2 is FQGNSA. The CDR3 spans 14 residues. After removal of 5 bases from V and 7 bases from J, the junction contained 5 bases not matched to a gene. In nucleotides, the CDR3 is TGTGCCAGCAGCCCGGACAGGGGAAGTGAAAAACTGTTTTTT. Its protein product is CASSPDRGSEKLFF.

This clone came up once. Here the CDR3 reads CASSLPNVRGPWNEQFF. The CDR3 nucleotides read TGTGCCAGCAGCTTACCCAATGTGCGGGGGCCCTGGAATGAGCAGTTCTTC. V is TRBV5-6 and J is TRBJ2-1; D may be TRBD2 (7 bases). CDR1 and CDR2 from the germline V gene are SGHDT and YYEEEE. The CDR3 spans 17 residues. Trimming took 2 bases from V and 7 from J, leaving 22 bases between them.

The genes are TRBV27 and TRBJ2-4; 7 nucleotides align to TRBD2. Trimming removed 5 bases from V and 7 bases from J; junction bases left unmatched: 11. This CDR3 comprises 15 residues. Germline V gives CDR1 MNHEY, CDR2 SMNVEV (reference sequence). The CDR3 DNA reads TGTGCCAGCAGTCCCCCTAATTTGGGGGGGAACATTCAGTACTTC. This sequence encodes CASSPPNLGGNIQYF.

The rearrangement links TRBV19 to TRBJ2-1; tentative D call: TRBD1 (5 bases). Germline V gives CDR1 LNHDA, CDR2 SQIVND (reference sequence). The CDR3 loop spans 14 amino acids. Between the trimmed V and J ends, which lost 4 bases and 3 bases, there was a span of 10 bases. CDR3 protein: CASSTQTVYNEQFF. The CDR3 DNA is TGTGCCAGTAGTACGCAGACAGTCTACAATGAGCAGTTCTTC.

The gene calls are TRBV12-3 or TRBV12-4 and TRBJ1-2; the D is unclear. The ends were cut back, 3 bases at V and 4 bases at J, with 6 bases in the middle. This CDR3 has 12 amino acids. In DNA form, the CDR3 reads TGTGCCAGCAGTTTTGCCGGCTATGGCTACACCTTC. Amino acid sequence: CASSFAGYGYTF.

The rearrangement uses TRBV4-1 and TRBJ2-3; D not certain. With 4 bases removed from V and 2 bases from J, the gap between germline ends came to 13 bases. Germline CDR1 and CDR2: MGHRA and YSYEKL. CDR3 length equals 15 residues. The CDR3 DNA reads TGCGCCAGCAGCCCGTCCAGGATTCCCACAGATACGCAGTATTTT. Translation: CASSPSRIPTDTQYF.

This chain links TRBV2 with TRBJ1-6, with TRBD1 matching 7 bases. From germline, CDR1 is SNHLY and CDR2 FYNNEI. With 6 bases clipped from V and 7 bases from J, the junction kept 9 bases outside the gene matches. The CDR3 runs to 15 residues. The CDR3 DNA reads TGTGCCAGCAGCGTGCCCTGGACAGGAAATTCACCCCTCCACTTT. It translates to CASSVPWTGNSPLHF. Based on the CDR3 plus reference TRBV2 and TRBJ1-6, the full variable domain is EPEVTQTPSHQVTQMGQEVILRCVPISNHLYFYWYRQILGQKVEFLVSFYNNEISEKSEIFDDQFSVERPDGSNFTLKIRSTKLEDSAMYFCASSVPWTGNSPLHFGNGTRLTVT.

A single count supports this clone. The chain joins TRBV10-1 to TRBJ2-3; 7 bases are shared with TRBD1. The CDR3 is 16 residues long. Trimming at V came to 5 bases and at J to 2 bases, leaving 10 bases not matched to a gene. CDR1 is WNHNN and CDR2 is SYGVQD in the germline V gene (reference sequence). The CDR3 DNA is TGCGCCAGCAGTTGTGGGTACAGGGGCCCCACAGATACGCAGTATTTT. It is translated as CASSCGYRGPTDTQYF.

The gene calls are TRBV20-1 and TRBJ1-5; no firm D call. Trimming pared 1 base from V and 6 bases from J, leaving 4 bases between. Per the germline V gene, CDR1 is DFQATT and CDR2 is SNEGSKA (reference sequence). The CDR3 totals 11 residues. The CDR3 DNA reads TGCAGTGCTAGAGTGGTTCAGCCCCAGCATTTT. This translates into CSARVVQPQHF.

This rearrangement joins TRBV15 to TRBJ1-2, with D possibly matching TRBD1 (6 bases). Germline V gene data show CDR1 as LNHNV and CDR2 as YYDKDF (reference sequence). V was pared by 4 bases and J by 2 bases, with 8 bases between. This CDR3 region has 13 residues. This CDR3 is CATSTQGNYGYTF. CDR3 DNA sequence: TGTGCCACCAGCACGCAGGGGAACTATGGCTACACCTTC.

This rearrangement joins TRBV28 to TRBJ1-1, with unresolved D. This CDR3 has 14 amino acids. V lost 4 bases and J lost 1, with 10 bases in between. CDR1 and CDR2 (germline): MDHEN, SYDVKM. CDR3 sequence: CASSYRSRNTEAFF. Here the CDR3 DNA reads TGTGCCAGCAGTTATCGGTCAAGGAACACTGAAGCTTTCTTT.

J is TRBJ1-5 and V is TRBV5-8; D remains ambiguous. The length of the CDR3 is 12 residues. Trimming took 6 bases from V and 6 from J, leaving 10 bases between them. CDR1 and CDR2 from the germline V gene are SGHTS and YDEGEE. Here the CDR3 reads CASNRQTQPQHF. The CDR3, as DNA: TGTGCCAGCAACCGCCAGACTCAGCCCCAGCATTTT.

CDR3 DNA: TGTGCCAGCAGCGTTTACGGGACAGCTAATGAAAAACTGTTTTTT. Protein: CASSVYGTANEKLFF. The rearrangement uses TRBV9 and TRBJ1-4, with TRBD1 matching over 7 bases. J gave up 3 bases and V 2 bases, and 4 bases lay outside the gene matches. The CDR3 runs to 15 residues. Germline V gene lookup returns CDR1 SGDLS and CDR2 YYNGEE.

This chain uses TRBV6-5 with TRBJ2-1, with 9 bases aligning to TRBD1. J lost 5 bases, V lost 6 bases, and 8 bases had no gene match. CDR3 length: 15 residues. CDR1 and CDR2 (germline): MNHEY, SVGAGI. CDR3 protein: CASRRTGVDNNEQFF. In nucleotides, the CDR3 is TGTGCCAGCAGACGGACAGGGGTAGACAACAATGAGCAGTTCTTC.

This rearrangement joins TRBV6-5 to TRBJ1-1, with D maybe TRBD1 (5 bases). The V end lost 4 bases, the J end lost 7 bases, and 10 bases lay between the germline ends. The CDR3 has 12 amino acids. Germline V gene data show CDR1 as MNHEY and CDR2 as SVGAGI. The CDR3, as DNA: TGTGCCAGCAGTTGGGACGGACGTGAAGCTTTCTTT. As protein: CASSWDGREAFF.

The rearrangement joins TRBV7-9 to TRBJ1-2; the D gene is possibly TRBD1 (5 bases). The CDR3 is 14 amino acids. Germline V lookup: CDR1 SEHNR, CDR2 FQNEAQ (reference sequence). V lost 2 bases and J lost 6, with 13 bases in between. Here the CDR3 DNA reads TGTGCCAGCAGCTTACCAGGGATGTGGGATGGCTACACCTTC. This codes for CASSLPGMWDGYTF. The full variable domain, with the rest looked up from reference TRBV7-9 and TRBJ1-2, is DTGVSQNPRHKITKRGQNVTFRCDPISEHNRLYWYRQTLGQGPEFLTYFQNEAQLEKSRLLSDRFSAERPKGSFSTLEIQRTEQGDSAMYLCASSLPGMWDGYTFGSGTRLTVV.

In the case of this clone: In the same sample, other DNA sequences code for this CDR3. V gene TRBV5-4 combines with J gene TRBJ2-3; D tentatively reads TRBD1 or TRBD2 (6 bases each). Germline assignment: CDR1 SGHNT and CDR2 YYREEE (reference sequence). V was trimmed by 4 bases and J by 3 bases, leaving 18 bases between them. The CDR3 sequence is 16 residues long. The DNA of the CDR3 is TGTGCCAGCAGCCCGAAGTCTGGGGGGCCGACAGATACGCAGTATTTT. Its translation is CASSPKSGGPTDTQYF.

The rearrangement links TRBV28 to TRBJ1-4; D gene uncertain. The CDR3 has 11 amino acids. The V and J ends lost 7 bases and 5 bases respectively, with 5 bases between them. The V gene's germline CDR1 is MDHEN and CDR2 SYDVKM. The CDR3 DNA reads TGTGCCAGCACGCAGAATGAAAAACTGTTTTTT. This codes for CASTQNEKLFF.

V is TRBV18 and J is TRBJ2-1; D remains ambiguous. Germline CDR1 is KGHSH and CDR2 is LQKENI. The CDR3 loop spans 17 amino acids. V was pared by 3 bases and J by 0 bases, with 15 bases between. In DNA form, the CDR3 reads TGTGCCAGCTCACCCTTATTACAGAGGAGCTCCTACAATGAGCAGTTCTTC. It encodes CASSPLLQRSSYNEQFF.

The J gene is TRBJ1-2, the V gene TRBV19, with TRBD1 identical over 7 bases. The V and J ends lost 4 bases and 5 bases, in that order; junction bases with no gene match: 10. CDR3 size: 15 residues. Germline V lookup: CDR1 LNHDA, CDR2 SQIVND (reference sequence). DNA of the CDR3: TGTGCCAGTAGTACTAAGCCGGACAGGAGATATGGCTACACCTTC. Its translation: CASSTKPDRRYGYTF.